This T cell receptor beta chain was obtained from a study of CD8 T cells in Susac syndrome. This clonotype was seen once. TEMRA cells were FACS-enriched, and CD8+ and CD4+ T cells were isolated negatively. When the RNA was reverse transcribed, random hexamers were used with an input of roughly 0.45 to 1 ug. TCRdb redid the calling of the immunoSEQ multiplex PCR reads with MiXCR, one entry per CDR3 protein. Among some 300,000 distinct CDR3 sequences listed, 89% were seen once. Trimming took 4 bases from V and 2 from J; bases not matched to a gene: 5. The CDR3 length is 16 residues. The chain has TRBV12-3 or TRBV12-4 and TRBJ2-1, with TRBD2 matching 10 bases. The source material was CD8+ T cells from PBMCs. This TCR was sampled from a human donor with multiple sclerosis. The chain's CDR3 is CASSSPLAGPYNEQFF. The CDR3 nucleotides read TGTGCCAGCAGTTCCCCACTAGCGGGACCCTACAATGAGCAGTTCTTC.